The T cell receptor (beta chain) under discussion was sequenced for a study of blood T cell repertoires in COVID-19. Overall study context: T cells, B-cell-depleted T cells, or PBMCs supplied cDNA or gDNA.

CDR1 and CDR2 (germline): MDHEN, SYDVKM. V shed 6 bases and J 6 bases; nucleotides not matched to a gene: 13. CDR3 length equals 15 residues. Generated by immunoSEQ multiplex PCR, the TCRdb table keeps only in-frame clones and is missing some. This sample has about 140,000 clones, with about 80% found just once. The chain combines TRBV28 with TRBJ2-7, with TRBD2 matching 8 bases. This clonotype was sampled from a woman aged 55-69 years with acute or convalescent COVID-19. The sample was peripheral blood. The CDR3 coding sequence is TGTGCCAGCAGGATTAGCGGGATGCCATCGGGCGAGCAGTACTTC. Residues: CASRISGMPSGEQYF. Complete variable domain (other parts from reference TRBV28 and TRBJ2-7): DVKVTQSSRYLVKRTGEKVFLECVQDMDHENMFWYRQDPGLGLRLIYFSYDVKMKEKGDIPEGYSVSREKKERFSLILESASTNQTSMYLCASRISGMPSGEQYFGPGTRLTVT.